This entry features one T cell receptor beta chain sequence. This CDR3 contains 19 residues. The V segment lost 3 bases and the J segment 6 bases; nucleotides outside the gene matches: 12. The germline V gene encodes CDR1 MNHNS and CDR2 SASEGT. The data were produced by immunoSEQ multiplex PCR, yet TCRdb's version contains in-frame clones alone and is incomplete. The sample records about 40,000 clones, around 90% being singletons. This entry is derived from a study of T cell changes during pregnancy in multiple sclerosis. The TCR originated in a female donor with multiple sclerosis, enrolled in a pregnancy study. The chain links TRBV6-1 to TRBJ2-1; the match to TRBD2 covers 15 bases. Sequencing was performed on CD4+ T cells from peripheral blood mononuclear cells, taken in the third trimester of pregnancy. For the CDR3, the DNA is TGTGCCAGCAGTGAGGGTATTCCGGGACTAGCGGGAGGTCCCAATGAGCAGTTCTTC. Translated, it gives CASSEGIPGLAGGPNEQFF.